The 13 T cell receptor beta chains in this list originate from one sample, sequenced in a study of blood T cell repertoires in COVID-19. Profiled with immunoSEQ multiplex PCR; TCRdb holds only in-frame clones, not every one. Altogether hundreds of thousands of clones are present, 80% to 90% being singletons, with the ten largest covering 3% to 4.5%. The sample was PBMCs or T cells enriched from blood (not recorded which). These receptors were collected from a woman aged 40-49 years who had been exposed to COVID-19.

V is TRBV4-2 and J is TRBJ1-6; D ambiguous. Per germline, CDR1 LGHNA and CDR2 YNFKEQ. The CDR3 spans 16 residues. V lost 2 bases, J lost 5 bases, and 13 bases lay in between. DNA of the CDR3: TGTGCCAGCAGCCAACACACAGCCCTTGATAATTCACCCCTCCACTTT. Translation: CASSQHTALDNSPLHF.

The chain links TRBV3-1 (or the pseudogene TRBV3-2) to TRBJ2-3; 14 bases are a match to TRBD2. V dropped 4 bases and J dropped 2; count of bases not matched to a gene: 2. The CDR3 extends over 16 amino acids. CDR1 and CDR2 (germline): LGHDT, YNNKEL (reference sequence). CDR3 loop: CASSPGLAGATDTQYF. Here the CDR3 DNA reads TGTGCCAGCAGCCCGGGACTAGCGGGGGCCACAGATACGCAGTATTTT.

This chain connects TRBV7-2 to TRBJ1-4; 7 nucleotides match TRBD1. J was trimmed by 5 bases and V by 2 bases; bases with no gene match: 11. Looked up from germline, CDR1 is SGHTA and CDR2 is FQGNSA. The CDR3 has 17 amino acids. The CDR3 DNA sequence: TGTGCCAGCAGCTTAAGTGGGTGGGGACAGCCGAATGAAAAACTGTTTTTT. Translating gives CASSLSGWGQPNEKLFF.

The chain joins TRBV18 to TRBJ1-5, with TRBD1 as a possible D gene (6 bases). The CDR3 length is 16 residues. V lost 2 bases and J lost 0, with 11 bases in between. Germline V gives CDR1 KGHSH, CDR2 LQKENI. The CDR3 nucleotides are TGTGCCAGCTCACCAGCAGGGGTTTATAGCAATCAGCCCCAGCATTTT. As protein: CASSPAGVYSNQPQHF.

The chain is built from TRBV7-2 and TRBJ1-4; D perhaps matches TRBD1 (5 bases). The V gene's germline CDR1 is SGHTA and CDR2 FQGNSA. CDR3 length: 15 residues. Trimming removed 5 bases from V and 5 bases from J, with 15 bases in between. CDR3 loop: CASSGMGGENEKLFF. The DNA of the CDR3 is TGTGCCAGCAGCGGAATGGGGGGGGAGAATGAAAAACTGTTTTTT.

This clone appeared once. The chain couples TRBV7-9 to TRBJ1-2, with D hard to call. The CDR3 totals 14 residues. CDR1 SEHNR and CDR2 FQNEAQ come from the germline V gene (reference sequence). V was shortened by 1 base and J by 8 bases, with 14 bases between the two germline ends. CDR3 nucleotides: TGTGCCAGCAGCTTAGGTAGCGTAATCAAGGGCTACACCTTC. Its protein product is CASSLGSVIKGYTF. Drawing the rest from reference TRBV7-9 and TRBJ1-2, the complete variable domain is DTGVSQNPRHKITKRGQNVTFRCDPISEHNRLYWYRQTLGQGPEFLTYFQNEAQLEKSRLLSDRFSAERPKGSFSTLEIQRTEQGDSAMYLCASSLGSVIKGYTFGSGTRLTVV.

V gene TRBV3-1 (or the pseudogene TRBV3-2) combines with J gene TRBJ2-5, with 8 bases identical to TRBD1. After removal of 6 bases from V and 1 base from J, the junction contained 7 bases not matched to a gene. CDR3 length: 15 residues. Germline V lookup: CDR1 LGHDT, CDR2 YNNKEL (reference sequence). The CDR3 loop is CASRQGTGLQETQYF. The CDR3 bases are TGTGCCAGCAGGCAGGGGACAGGTCTCCAAGAGACCCAGTACTTC.

The V and J genes are TRBV7-6 and TRBJ1-3; TRBD1 aligns across 8 bases. Germline assignment: CDR1 SGHVS and CDR2 FNYEAQ. With V trimmed by 4 bases and J by 0 bases, 8 bases remained unmatched. The CDR3 covers 17 residues. CDR3: CASSSLGTGFSGNTIYF. The DNA of the CDR3 is TGTGCCAGCAGCTCCTTAGGGACAGGATTCTCTGGAAACACCATATATTTT.

The gene calls are TRBV19 and TRBJ1-1; TRBD1 matches 8 bases. This CDR3 comprises 11 residues. V was pared by 8 bases and J by 6 bases, with 2 bases of the junction left unmatched. In germline, CDR1 is LNHDA, CDR2 SQIVND (reference sequence). The CDR3 nucleotides are TGTGCCAGTTGGACAGGGTCTGAAGCTTTCTTT. It specifies CASWTGSEAFF.

This chain joins TRBV12-3 or TRBV12-4 and TRBJ1-2; TRBD1 is a possible D gene (5 bases). The length of the CDR3 is 13 residues. V lost 3 bases to trimming and J lost 4 bases, with 9 bases between them. The CDR3 bases are TGTGCCAGCAGTTTTGACAGTAGCTATGGCTACACCTTC. Its translation: CASSFDSSYGYTF.

The J gene is TRBJ1-6, the V gene TRBV18; D is possibly TRBD1 (5 bases). The V end lost 0 bases, the J end lost 4 bases, and 7 bases lay between the germline ends. The germline gives CDR1 KGHSH, CDR2 LQKENI. The CDR3 extends over 15 amino acids. The CDR3 loop reads CASSPPGLYNSPLHF. In DNA, the CDR3 is TGTGCCAGCTCACCACCGGGACTGTATAATTCACCCCTCCACTTT.

The chain has TRBV25-1 and TRBJ1-4; TRBD1 is a possible D gene (6 bases). The CDR3 consists of 16 residues. CDR1 and CDR2 from the germline V gene are MGHDK and SYGVNS. Trimming took 4 bases from V and 4 from J, leaving 16 bases between them. The CDR3 sequence: CASSVQGWAHNEKLFF. The CDR3 DNA follows: TGTGCCAGCAGTGTGCAGGGGTGGGCCCATAATGAAAAACTGTTTTTT.

This clone was observed many times. The chain couples TRBV29-1 to TRBJ2-1, with 9 bases matching TRBD1. This CDR3 contains 13 residues. After removal of 7 bases from V and 6 bases from J, the junction contained 7 bases not matched to a gene. Germline CDR1 SQVTM, CDR2 ANQGSEA. In DNA, the CDR3 is TGCAGCGGGGGACAGGGTGTACGCAATGAGCAGTTCTTC. This gives the protein CSGGQGVRNEQFF.